A selection of T cell receptor beta chains follows, all from one sample in a study. From the 5' RACE reads, TCRdb called clonotypes with MiXCR, one entry per CDR3 protein. This table holds around 2,900 distinct CDR3 sequences, 6% to 8.5% found once. The sequencing sample was made of total memory T cells from blood PBMCs. The receptor set was obtained from a female donor with HIV. The CDR3 runs from the conserved cysteine through the conserved F or W. D genes are given only for firm matches. Some rows have no size entry. The others give once, few or many, or a class for an expanded clone.

>TRBJ2-1|-|medium-sized|TRBV10-3
TGTGCCATCAGTGAGACAAACACCCCTTATGAGCAGTTCTTC
CAISETNTPYEQFF
>TRBJ1-2|TRBD1|medium-sized|TRBV6-1
TGTGCCAGCTCAGGGGGCGGCTATGGCTACACCTTC
CASSGGGYGYTF
>TRBJ2-3|TRBD2|few|TRBV15
TGTGCCACCAGCCTCCTAAGGGGAGGGGATACGCAGTATTTT
CATSLLRGGDTQYF
>TRBJ1-2|-|medium-sized|TRBV6-1
TGTGCCAGCAGTGAAGCGGGTATCAATGGCTACACCTTC
CASSEAGINGYTF
>TRBJ1-2|-|-|TRBV5-4
TGTGCCAGCAGCTTGGCCGAATTTTATGGCTACACCTTC
CASSLAEFYGYTF
>TRBJ1-5|-|medium-sized|TRBV7-9
TGTGCCAGCACCGCGGGGGGCGCGGGACAGCCCCAGCATTTT
CASTAGGAGQPQHF
>TRBJ1-5|-|medium-sized|TRBV30
TGTGCCTGGAGCGCCGACAGCAATCAGCCCCAGCATTTT
CAWSADSNQPQHF
>TRBJ1-2|TRBD1|large|TRBV6-1
TGTGCCAGCAGGCAACAGGGGGTCGATGGCTACACCTTC
CASRQQGVDGYTF
>TRBJ1-1|-|medium-sized|TRBV28
TGTGCCAGCAATCGTGGGGGGAACACTGAAGCTTTCTTT
CASNRGGNTEAFF
>TRBJ2-3|-|medium-sized|TRBV10-1
TGCGCCAGCTCCGCCTCGGGTACGCAGTATTTT
CASSASGTQYF
>TRBJ1-5|-|few|TRBV11-2
TGTGCCAGCAGCTTAAGATCTCTTCTGGGGGGAAGCAATCAGCCCCAGCATTTT
CASSLRSLLGGSNQPQHF
>TRBJ1-2|-|few|TRBV6-1
TGTGCCAGCAGTGAAATGGGAGGTTCGGGAGGCTACACCTTC
CASSEMGGSGGYTF
>TRBJ1-6|-|few|TRBV18
TGTGCCAGCTCACTCCTAGCCCCCGGCTATAATTCACCCCTCCACTTT
CASSLLAPGYNSPLHF
>TRBJ1-6|-|-|TRBV7-2
TGTGCCAGCAGCTTCCCCACCATTCGGTCACCCCTCCACTTT
CASSFPTIRSPLHF
>TRBJ2-1|-|medium-sized|TRBV12-3/TRBV12-4
TGTGCCAGCAGTACAGAGTTATACAATGAGCAGTTCTTC
CASSTELYNEQFF
>TRBJ1-1|-|few|TRBV20-1
TGCAGTGCCCAACCCGGGGGGGACACTGAAGCTTTCTTT
CSAQPGGDTEAFF
>TRBJ1-2|TRBD1|medium-sized|TRBV30
TGTGCCTGGAGGGACAGGGAGGGCTACACCTTC
CAWRDREGYTF